The rows below give T cell receptor beta chains drawn from one sample of a study of post-analysis software for immune sequencing data. MiXCR, applied by TCRdb to the PCR reads, yields one record per CDR3 protein. The sample records roughly 800,000 distinct CDR3 sequences, approximately 30% being singletons. Sequences were obtained from blood. The receptor set was obtained from a girl between 10 and 17 years old with multiple sclerosis. Each CDR3 is given with its conserved first and last residue. Fields, in order: CDR3 length, clone size, D gene, V gene, J gene, CDR3 DNA, CDR3 protein. A D gene is named only where the DNA matches it firmly. The size field is filled for only some rows; it gives once, few, many or a size class.

cdr3_length: 16
clone_size: .
d_call: .
v_call: TRBV5-5
j_call: TRBJ2-7
cdr3_nt: TGTGCCAGCAGCTCCGTGGGGGGAAGCCCATCCTACGAGCAGTACTTC
cdr3_aa: CASSSVGGSPSYEQYF

cdr3_length: 11
clone_size: many
d_call: .
v_call: TRBV20-1
j_call: TRBJ2-1
cdr3_nt: TGCAGTGCACGACAGTACAATGAGCAGTTCTTC
cdr3_aa: CSARQYNEQFF

cdr3_length: 15
clone_size: .
d_call: .
v_call: TRBV6-5
j_call: TRBJ1-6
cdr3_nt: TGTGCCAGCAGTGAACGTAGGGGGACTAATTCACCCCTCCACTTT
cdr3_aa: CASSERRGTNSPLHF

cdr3_length: 12
clone_size: .
d_call: TRBD1
v_call: TRBV29-1
j_call: TRBJ2-5
cdr3_nt: TGCAGCGTCGCGGACAGGGCCAAGACCCAGTACTTC
cdr3_aa: CSVADRAKTQYF

cdr3_length: 13
clone_size: .
d_call: TRBD2
v_call: TRBV20-1
j_call: TRBJ2-7
cdr3_nt: TGCAGTGCTGCGGGGGAGAATCCCTACGAGCAGTACTTC
cdr3_aa: CSAAGENPYEQYF

cdr3_length: 15
clone_size: .
d_call: TRBD1
v_call: TRBV19
j_call: TRBJ2-1
cdr3_nt: TGTGCCAGTAGTATCGTGGACAGGGGAGGCAATGAGCAGTTCTTC
cdr3_aa: CASSIVDRGGNEQFF

cdr3_length: 12
clone_size: few
d_call: .
v_call: TRBV20-1
j_call: TRBJ2-5
cdr3_nt: TGCAGTGCCATGATGGGGAGAGAGACCCAGTACTTC
cdr3_aa: CSAMMGRETQYF

cdr3_length: 15
clone_size: many
d_call: .
v_call: TRBV29-1
j_call: TRBJ1-2
cdr3_nt: TGCAGCGTTGACAAGGGTGATGACTTTAACTATGGCTACACCTTC
cdr3_aa: CSVDKGDDFNYGYTF

cdr3_length: 15
clone_size: .
d_call: .
v_call: TRBV15
j_call: TRBJ1-2
cdr3_nt: TGTGCCACCAGCAGGGATCTGAGGCCTAACTATGGCTACACCTTC
cdr3_aa: CATSRDLRPNYGYTF

cdr3_length: 16
clone_size: .
d_call: TRBD2
v_call: TRBV11-2
j_call: TRBJ2-5
cdr3_nt: TGTGCCAGCAGCACTCCCCTCCTAGCGGGAGGAGAGACCCAGTACTTC
cdr3_aa: CASSTPLLAGGETQYF

cdr3_length: 17
clone_size: few
d_call: TRBD2
v_call: TRBV4-2
j_call: TRBJ2-2
cdr3_nt: TGTGCCAGCAGCCAAGATTGGTCTAGCGGAGGCACCGGGGAGCTGTTTTTT
cdr3_aa: CASSQDWSSGGTGELFF

cdr3_length: 14
clone_size: .
d_call: .
v_call: TRBV24-1
j_call: TRBJ1-2
cdr3_nt: TGTGCCACCAGTGATCAGGGCGAGAGGAAGGGCTACACCTTC
cdr3_aa: CATSDQGERKGYTF

cdr3_length: 15
clone_size: many
d_call: TRBD1
v_call: TRBV4-3
j_call: TRBJ2-7
cdr3_nt: TGCGCCAGCAGCCAAGGGACAGGGAGCTCCTACGAGCAGTACTTC
cdr3_aa: CASSQGTGSSYEQYF

cdr3_length: 11
clone_size: many
d_call: .
v_call: TRBV11-3
j_call: TRBJ2-1
cdr3_nt: TGTGCCAGCAGCTCGAGCAATGAGCAGTTCTTC
cdr3_aa: CASSSSNEQFF

cdr3_length: 16
clone_size: .
d_call: TRBD1
v_call: TRBV5-1
j_call: TRBJ1-4
cdr3_nt: TGCGCCAGCAGCAGGACAGGGGGGACGACTAATGAAAAACTGTTTTTT
cdr3_aa: CASSRTGGTTNEKLFF

cdr3_length: 11
clone_size: many
d_call: .
v_call: TRBV29-1
j_call: TRBJ2-5
cdr3_nt: TGCAGCGTCGACAGTCAAGAGACCCAGTACTTC
cdr3_aa: CSVDSQETQYF

cdr3_length: 15
clone_size: many
d_call: TRBD2
v_call: TRBV4-3
j_call: TRBJ2-5
cdr3_nt: TGCGCCAGCAGCCAAGTTCTAGCGGGAGGAGAGACCCAGTACTTC
cdr3_aa: CASSQVLAGGETQYF

cdr3_length: 13
clone_size: .
d_call: .
v_call: TRBV14
j_call: TRBJ2-1
cdr3_nt: TGTGCCAGCAGCCAAGGGGCCTTCGGGGAGCAGTTCTTC
cdr3_aa: CASSQGAFGEQFF